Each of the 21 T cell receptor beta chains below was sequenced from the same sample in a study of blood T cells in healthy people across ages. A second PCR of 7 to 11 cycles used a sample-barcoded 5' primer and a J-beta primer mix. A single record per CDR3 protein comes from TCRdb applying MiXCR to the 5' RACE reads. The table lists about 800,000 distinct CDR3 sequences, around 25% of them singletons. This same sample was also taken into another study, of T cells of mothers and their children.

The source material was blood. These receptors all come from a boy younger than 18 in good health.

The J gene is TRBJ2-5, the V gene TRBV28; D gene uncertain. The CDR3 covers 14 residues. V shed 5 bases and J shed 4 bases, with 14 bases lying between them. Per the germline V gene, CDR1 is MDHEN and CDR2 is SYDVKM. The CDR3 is CASSPFSGSETQYF. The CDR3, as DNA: TGTGCCAGCAGTCCATTCAGTGGGTCAGAGACCCAGTACTTC.

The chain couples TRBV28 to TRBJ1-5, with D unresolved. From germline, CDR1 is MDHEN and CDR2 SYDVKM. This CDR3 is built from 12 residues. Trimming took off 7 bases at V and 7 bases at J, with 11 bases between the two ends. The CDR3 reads CASTSTLQPQHF. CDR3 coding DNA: TGTGCCAGCACCTCGACACTCCAGCCCCAGCATTTT.

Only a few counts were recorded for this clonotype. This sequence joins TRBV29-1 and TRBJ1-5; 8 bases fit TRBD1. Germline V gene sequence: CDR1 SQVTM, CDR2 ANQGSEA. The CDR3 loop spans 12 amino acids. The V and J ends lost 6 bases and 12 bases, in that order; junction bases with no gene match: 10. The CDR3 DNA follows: TGCAGCGTCGGAGACAGGGGCGCTCACCAGCATTTT. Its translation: CSVGDRGAHQHF.

The CDR3 region is CSARPDSYQETQYF. For the CDR3, the DNA is TGCAGCGCTCGACCCGACAGTTACCAAGAGACCCAGTACTTC. The chain has TRBV29-1 and TRBJ2-5; TRBD1 might be the D (5 bases). From germline, CDR1 is SQVTM and CDR2 ANQGSEA. The CDR3 is 14 residues long. The germline V and J ends were trimmed by 7 bases and 0 bases, with 15 bases remaining between them.

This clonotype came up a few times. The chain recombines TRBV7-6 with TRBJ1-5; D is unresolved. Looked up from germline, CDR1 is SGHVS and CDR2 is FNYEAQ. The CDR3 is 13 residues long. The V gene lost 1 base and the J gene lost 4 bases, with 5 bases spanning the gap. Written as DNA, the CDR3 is TGTGCCAGCAGCTTAGAAAGGAATCAGCCCCAGCATTTT. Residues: CASSLERNQPQHF.

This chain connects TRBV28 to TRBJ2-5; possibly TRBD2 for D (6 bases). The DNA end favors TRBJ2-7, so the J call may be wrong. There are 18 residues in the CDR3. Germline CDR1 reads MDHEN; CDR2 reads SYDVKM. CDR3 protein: CASSLTPLRSGVWYEQYF. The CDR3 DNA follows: TGTGCCAGCAGTTTAACTCCTCTTAGGTCGGGGGTATGGTACGAGCAGTACTTC.

The DNA of the CDR3 is TGTGCCAGCAGTACCGGGACTGGGGTCGCGACCCAGTACTTC. This codes for CASSTGTGVATQYF. The chain has TRBV12-3 or TRBV12-4 and TRBJ2-7; D may be TRBD2 (6 bases). The end of the DNA is better explained by TRBJ2-5, so the J call may be wrong. The CDR3 is 14 amino acids.

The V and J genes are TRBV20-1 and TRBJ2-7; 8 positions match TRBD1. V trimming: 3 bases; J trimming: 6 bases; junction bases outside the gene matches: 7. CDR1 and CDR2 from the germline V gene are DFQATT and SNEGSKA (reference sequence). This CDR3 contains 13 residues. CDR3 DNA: TGCAGTGCTAGTTGGACAGGGAAGGCCGAGCAGTACTTC. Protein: CSASWTGKAEQYF.

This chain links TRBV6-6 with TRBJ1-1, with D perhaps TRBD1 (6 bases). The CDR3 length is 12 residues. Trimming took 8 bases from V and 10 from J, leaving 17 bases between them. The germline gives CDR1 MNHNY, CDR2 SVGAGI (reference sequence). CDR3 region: CASFREGGTAFF. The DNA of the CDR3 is TGTGCCAGCTTTCGCGAGGGGGGGACAGCTTTCTTT.

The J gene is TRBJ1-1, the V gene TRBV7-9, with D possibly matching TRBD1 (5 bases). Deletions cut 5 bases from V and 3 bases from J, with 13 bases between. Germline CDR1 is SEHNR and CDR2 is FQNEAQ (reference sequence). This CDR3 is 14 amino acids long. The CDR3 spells CASSVPWGDTEAFF. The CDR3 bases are TGTGCCAGCAGCGTTCCTTGGGGGGACACTGAAGCTTTCTTT.

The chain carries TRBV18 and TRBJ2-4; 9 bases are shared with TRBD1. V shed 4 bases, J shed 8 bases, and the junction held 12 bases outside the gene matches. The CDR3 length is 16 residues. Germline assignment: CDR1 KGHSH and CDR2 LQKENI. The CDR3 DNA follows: TGTGCCAGCTCACTTTTCCCGGGACAGGGAACAGACATTCAGTACTTC. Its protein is CASSLFPGQGTDIQYF.

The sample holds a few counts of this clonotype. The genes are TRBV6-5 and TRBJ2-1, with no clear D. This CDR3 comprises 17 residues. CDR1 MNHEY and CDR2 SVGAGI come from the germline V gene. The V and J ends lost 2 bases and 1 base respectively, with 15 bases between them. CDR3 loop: CASSYAYLTESYNEQFF. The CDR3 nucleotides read TGTGCCAGCAGTTACGCGTACTTGACGGAGTCCTACAATGAGCAGTTCTTC.

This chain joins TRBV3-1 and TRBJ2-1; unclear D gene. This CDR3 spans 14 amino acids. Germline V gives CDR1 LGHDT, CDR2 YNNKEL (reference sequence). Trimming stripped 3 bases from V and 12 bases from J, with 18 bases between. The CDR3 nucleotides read TGTGCCAGCAGCCAGAATCCGAGGTACCCTGGGCAGTTCTTC. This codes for CASSQNPRYPGQFF.

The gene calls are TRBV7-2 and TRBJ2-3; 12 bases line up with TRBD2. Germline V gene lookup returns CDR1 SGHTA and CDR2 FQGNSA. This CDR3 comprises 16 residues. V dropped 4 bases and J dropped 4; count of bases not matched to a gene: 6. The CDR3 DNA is TGTGCCAGCAGCTCGGCTAGCGGGAGGGCATCAGATACGCAGTATTTT. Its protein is CASSSASGRASDTQYF.

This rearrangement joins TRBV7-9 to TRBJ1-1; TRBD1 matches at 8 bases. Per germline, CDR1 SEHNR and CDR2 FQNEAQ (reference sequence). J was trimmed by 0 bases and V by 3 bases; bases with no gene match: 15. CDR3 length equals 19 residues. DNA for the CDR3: TGTGCCAGCAGCTTCTATTCAGACAGGGGTATTTCTATGAACACTGAAGCTTTCTTT. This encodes CASSFYSDRGISMNTEAFF.

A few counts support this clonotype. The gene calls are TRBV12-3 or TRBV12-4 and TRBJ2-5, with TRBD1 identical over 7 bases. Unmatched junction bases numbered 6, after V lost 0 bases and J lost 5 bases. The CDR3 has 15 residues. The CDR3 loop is CASSLAEGRGETQYF. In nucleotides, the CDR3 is TGTGCCAGCAGTTTAGCCGAGGGCAGGGGGGAGACCCAGTACTTC.

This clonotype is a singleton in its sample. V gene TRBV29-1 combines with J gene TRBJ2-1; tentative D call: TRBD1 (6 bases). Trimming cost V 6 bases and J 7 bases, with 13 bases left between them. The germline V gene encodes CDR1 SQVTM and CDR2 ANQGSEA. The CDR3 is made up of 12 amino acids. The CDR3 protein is CSVKPTGNEQFF. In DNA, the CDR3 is TGCAGCGTCAAACCGACAGGAAATGAGCAGTTCTTC.

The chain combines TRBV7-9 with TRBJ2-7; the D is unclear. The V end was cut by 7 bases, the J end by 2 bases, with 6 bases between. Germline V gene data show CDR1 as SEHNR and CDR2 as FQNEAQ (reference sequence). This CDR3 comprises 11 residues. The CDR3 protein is CASTDAYEQYF. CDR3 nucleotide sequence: TGTGCCAGCACCGACGCCTACGAGCAGTACTTC.

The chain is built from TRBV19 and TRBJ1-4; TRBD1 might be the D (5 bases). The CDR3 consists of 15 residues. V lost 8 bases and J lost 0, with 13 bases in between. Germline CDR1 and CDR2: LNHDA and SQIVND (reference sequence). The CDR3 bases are TGTGCCAGTTCCGCTGGGGACTCAACTAATGAAAAACTGTTTTTT. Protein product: CASSAGDSTNEKLFF.

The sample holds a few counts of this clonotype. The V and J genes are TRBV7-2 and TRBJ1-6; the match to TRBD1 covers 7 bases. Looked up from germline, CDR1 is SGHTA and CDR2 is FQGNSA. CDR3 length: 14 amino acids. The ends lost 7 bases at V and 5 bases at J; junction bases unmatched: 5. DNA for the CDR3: TGTGCCAGCACCGAGGGACAGCATAATTCACCCCTCCACTTT. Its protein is CASTEGQHNSPLHF. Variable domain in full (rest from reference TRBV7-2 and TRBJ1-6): GAGVSQSPSNKVTEKGKDVELRCDPISGHTALYWYRQSLGQGLEFLIYFQGNSAPDKSGLPSDRFSAERTGGSVSTLTIQRTQQEDSAVYLCASTEGQHNSPLHFGNGTRLTVT.

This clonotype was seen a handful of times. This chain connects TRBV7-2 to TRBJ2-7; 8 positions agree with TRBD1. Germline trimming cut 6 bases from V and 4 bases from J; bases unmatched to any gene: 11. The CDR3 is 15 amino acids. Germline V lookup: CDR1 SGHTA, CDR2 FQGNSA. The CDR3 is CASRLHGQGKYEQYF. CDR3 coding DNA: TGTGCCAGCAGACTACACGGACAGGGAAAATACGAGCAGTACTTC.